This TCR beta chain was recovered during a study of cytomegalovirus exposure and HLA in healthy donors (dated by TCRdb to about 2017). A note on the overall study: A later analysis indicated that the 120 or so validation repertoires were generated on the platform also employed for the 700 or so repertoires of the first cohort. The study aimed to test whether cataloging public T cell receptors could reveal signatures of past pathogen exposure. A separate validation cohort of about 110 different subjects was used in addition to the 666-subject first cohort. To predict cytomegalovirus infection status, the study combined high-throughput TCR immunosequencing, statistical association of individual TCRs with disease status, and machine learning.

Library preparation used the immunoSEQ multiplex PCR assay. Under the source paper's analysis protocol: To diagnose cytomegalovirus status from the catalog of TCR beta chain sequences, a statistical classification framework was built. TCRdb re-hosts the immuneACCESS table, in-frame sequences only. Its copies lack some clones; in the studies checked, an unresolved V gene accounts for under half of them, and the cause for the rest is not known. From that table come the V and J calls and clone size; the DNA was used to work out D and trimming. This sample comprises 150,000 to 200,000 clones, 65% to 90% of them detected only once. The ten largest clones represent roughly 13% of the sample. The full study reports these points: Most TCR sequences were seen in very few donors, while some public TCRs were found in many individuals. A few of the identified cytomegalovirus-associated TCR beta chains were confirmed in vitro to be specific for cytomegalovirus antigens. The study listed 150 to 200 TCR beta chains as associated with cytomegalovirus. Subsequent analysis determined that TCRs grouped into clusters in the first cohort also showed a tendency toward co-occurrence across the 130 or so validation repertoires, and approximately 93% of cluster scores exceeded 0. According to the authors, the approach could potentially be generalized to other disease states and immunological phenotypes. In both the original and validation cohorts, the classifier was reported to diagnose cytomegalovirus status with high specificity and sensitivity. A later analysis had no HLA typing for the validation cohort, so co-occurrence there was scored across all 130 or so repertoires.

This clone has only one observation. No antigen is known for it. Per-nucleotide qualities are absent, and no much larger clonotype sits a single base away. CDR1 SNHLY and CDR2 FYNNEI are derived from the germline V gene. Compared with germline, V lacks 7 bases and J lacks 2 bases; bases without a gene match: 8. From cysteine to phenylalanine, the CDR3 is 15 amino acids long. CDR3 DNA only is kept here, 45 bases in frame from base 1. The donors were included in the validation cohort of 120 subjects, a group kept apart from the roughly 680-subject first cohort. This clonotype was sampled from a woman in her twenties or thirties in good health and CMV-seropositive. The sequenced sample was PBMCs. The chain is assembled from TRBV2 and TRBJ1-5; a stretch of 7 junction bases matches TRBD1. The sequenced DNA: TGTGCCAGCACCTTCTACAGGGGTGGCAATCAGCCCCAGCATTTT. This gives the protein CASTFYRGGNQPQHF.